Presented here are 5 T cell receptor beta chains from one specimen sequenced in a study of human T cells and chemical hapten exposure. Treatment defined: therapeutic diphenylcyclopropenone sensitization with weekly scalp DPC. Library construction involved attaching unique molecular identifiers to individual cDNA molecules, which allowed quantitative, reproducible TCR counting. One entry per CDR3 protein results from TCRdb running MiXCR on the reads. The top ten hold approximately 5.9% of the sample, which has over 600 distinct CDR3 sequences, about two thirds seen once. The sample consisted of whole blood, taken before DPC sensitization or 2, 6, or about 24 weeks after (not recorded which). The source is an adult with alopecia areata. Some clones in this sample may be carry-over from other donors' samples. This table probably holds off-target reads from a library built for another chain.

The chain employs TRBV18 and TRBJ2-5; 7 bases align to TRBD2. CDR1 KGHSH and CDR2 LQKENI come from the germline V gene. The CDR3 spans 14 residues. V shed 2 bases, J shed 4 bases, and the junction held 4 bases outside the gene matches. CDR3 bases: TGTGCCAGCTCACCAGGACTAGTTCTAGAGACCCAGTACTTC. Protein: CASSPGLVLETQYF.

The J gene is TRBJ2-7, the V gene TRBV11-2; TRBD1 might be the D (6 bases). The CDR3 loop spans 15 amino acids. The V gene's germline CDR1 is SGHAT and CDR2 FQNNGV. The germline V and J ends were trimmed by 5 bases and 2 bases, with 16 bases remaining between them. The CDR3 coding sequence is TGTGCCAGCAGCCCGAAAGGACAGCCTCCCTACGAGCAGTACTTC. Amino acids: CASSPKGQPPYEQYF.

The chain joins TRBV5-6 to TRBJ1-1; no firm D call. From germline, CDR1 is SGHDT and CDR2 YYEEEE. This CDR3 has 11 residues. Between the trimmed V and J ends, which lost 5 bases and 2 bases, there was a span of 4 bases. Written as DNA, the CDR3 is TGTGCCAGCAGAAGAAACACTGAAGCTTTCTTT. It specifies CASRRNTEAFF.

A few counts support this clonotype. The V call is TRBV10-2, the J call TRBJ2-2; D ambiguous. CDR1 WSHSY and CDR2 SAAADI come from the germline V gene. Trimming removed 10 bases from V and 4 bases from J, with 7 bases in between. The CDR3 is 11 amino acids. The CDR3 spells CATDRTGELFF. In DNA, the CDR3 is TGCGCCACGGACCGCACCGGGGAGCTGTTTTTT.

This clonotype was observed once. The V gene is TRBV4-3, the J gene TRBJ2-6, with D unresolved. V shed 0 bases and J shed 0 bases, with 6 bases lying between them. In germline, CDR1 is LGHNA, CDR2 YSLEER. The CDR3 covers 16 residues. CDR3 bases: TGCGCCAGCAGCCAAGAGCGGAGCTCTGGGGCCAACGTCCTGACTTTC. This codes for CASSQERSSGANVLTF.